The 29 T cell receptor beta chains presented below share a single source sample, sequenced in a study of blood T cell repertoires in COVID-19 (dated by TCRdb to 2018 to 2021). Library preparation employed the immunoSEQ multiplex PCR assay. Entries here come from immuneACCESS through TCRdb and include only in-frame sequences with V and J called. Some clones fail to appear in such tables; in the studies checked, an unresolved V gene covers under half of the shortfall, and the cause of the remainder is unknown. The sample table contains around 60,000 clones; only one count was recorded for 80% to 90% of them. The ten largest clones represent less than 1.5% of the sample. The specimen was peripheral blood. All receptors come from a man aged 40-55 years with acute or convalescent COVID-19.

The V gene is TRBV3-1 (or the pseudogene TRBV3-2), the J gene TRBJ2-3; TRBD1 is a possible D gene (6 bases). The V and J ends lost 0 bases and 3 bases respectively, with 13 bases between them. Germline CDR1 reads LGHDT; CDR2 reads YNNKEL (reference sequence). This CDR3 is built from 16 residues. This CDR3 is CASSQEGTGTTDTQYF. The DNA for the CDR3 is TGTGCCAGCAGCCAAGAAGGAACAGGGACGACAGATACGCAGTATTTT.

The CDR3 loop is CASSHYEEQYF. In DNA, the CDR3 is TGTGCCAGCAGCCACTACGAGGAGCAGTACTTC. The gene calls are TRBV7-6 and TRBJ2-7; D remains ambiguous. Per the germline V gene, CDR1 is SGHVS and CDR2 is FNYEAQ. This CDR3 comprises 11 residues. Between the trimmed V and J ends, which lost 5 bases and 7 bases, there was a span of 9 bases.

This chain links TRBV7-2 with TRBJ2-1; weak D call: TRBD1 (6 bases). CDR3 length equals 15 residues. Trimming stripped 4 bases from V and 3 bases from J, with 13 bases between. In germline, CDR1 is SGHTA, CDR2 FQGNSA. The CDR3 region has the DNA TGTGCCAGCAGCTCGGACAGCCAGATCTACAATGAGCAGTTCTTC. Amino acid sequence: CASSSDSQIYNEQFF.

The chain has TRBV19 and TRBJ1-5; 7 nucleotides align to TRBD1. In germline, CDR1 is LNHDA, CDR2 SQIVND (reference sequence). The CDR3 extends over 16 amino acids. V shed 5 bases, J shed 3 bases, and the junction held 10 bases outside the gene matches. CDR3 nucleotide sequence: TGTGCCAGTAGTGGGGGAGCGACAGGGTTCAATCAGCCCCAGCATTTT. Its translation is CASSGGATGFNQPQHF.

This rearrangement joins TRBV11-2 to TRBJ2-3; D not resolved. Trimming cost V 3 bases and J 4 bases, with 5 bases left between them. CDR3 length: 12 amino acids. The V gene's germline CDR1 is SGHAT and CDR2 FQNNGV. In DNA, the CDR3 is TGTGCCAGCAGCTTTTCCTCAGATACGCAGTATTTT. This codes for CASSFSSDTQYF.

The chain recombines TRBV7-2 with TRBJ2-1; TRBD2 matches at 12 bases. Germline V lookup: CDR1 SGHTA, CDR2 FQGNSA. The CDR3 contains 16 residues. J lost 2 bases, V lost 3 bases, and 2 bases had no gene match. CDR3 nucleotides: TGTGCCAGCAGCTTTACTAGCGGGGGGCCCTACAATGAGCAGTTCTTC. This sequence encodes CASSFTSGGPYNEQFF.

This clone was seen a single time. This chain joins TRBV19 and TRBJ1-5; TRBD1 aligns across 9 bases. Germline CDR1 and CDR2: LNHDA and SQIVND (reference sequence). The CDR3 is made up of 14 amino acids. V dropped 5 bases and J dropped 9; count of bases not matched to a gene: 8. The DNA for the CDR3 is TGTGCCAGTAGTGAAGGACAGGGGCATCGGCCCCAGCATTTT. Its translation: CASSEGQGHRPQHF.

The chain couples TRBV19 to TRBJ1-1; D not certain. V was cut by 0 bases and J by 5 bases, with 4 bases left in between. This CDR3 is 12 amino acids long. The germline V gene encodes CDR1 LNHDA and CDR2 SQIVND (reference sequence). The CDR3 sequence: CASSIESTEAFF. In DNA, the CDR3 is TGTGCCAGTAGTATAGAGAGTACTGAAGCTTTCTTT. The variable domain in full, with the rest retrieved from reference TRBV19 and TRBJ1-1, is DGGITQSPKYLFRKEGQNVTLSCEQNLNHDAMYWYRQDPGQGLRLIYYSQIVNDFQKGDIAEGYSVSREKKESFPLTVTSAQKNPTAFYLCASSIESTEAFFGQGTRLTVV.

V and J are TRBV10-3 and TRBJ2-6, with TRBD1 matching over 9 bases. The CDR3 covers 18 residues. Germline-derived CDR1 and CDR2 are ENHRY and SYGVKD. The J segment lost 1 base and the V segment lost 7 bases, leaving 11 bases of the junction unmatched. The CDR3 region has the DNA TGTGCCATCACCTCACCGGGACAGGGTTTTTCTGGGGCCAACGTCCTGACTTTC. Translation gives CAITSPGQGFSGANVLTF.

This clone was detected a few times. This chain joins TRBV19 and TRBJ2-1; 9 bases are a match to TRBD2. CDR3 length equals 11 residues. CDR1 is LNHDA, CDR2 SQIVND, per germline (reference sequence). The CDR3 region has the DNA TGTGGAGCGGGGGGTCTGGATGAGCAGTTCTTC. The encoded protein is CGAGGLDEQFF.

The chain's CDR3 is CASSIPPGGANEQFF. The CDR3 region has the DNA TGTGCCAGTAGTATCCCCCCCGGGGGGGCCAATGAGCAGTTCTTC. The chain has TRBV19 and TRBJ2-1; 8 nucleotides align to TRBD2. This CDR3 is 15 amino acids long. V was pared by 3 bases and J by 6 bases, with 7 bases of the junction left unmatched. Germline V gene data show CDR1 as LNHDA and CDR2 as SQIVND (reference sequence).

This chain connects TRBV5-8 to TRBJ1-1; a possible D gene is TRBD1 (6 bases). CDR3 length equals 15 residues. V shed 4 bases and J shed 4 bases, with 17 bases lying between them. Germline CDR1 reads SGHTS; CDR2 reads YDEGEE. CDR3 sequence: CASSPRGGYGTEAFF. CDR3 DNA: TGTGCCAGCAGCCCGAGGGGGGGTTACGGCACTGAAGCTTTCTTT.

V usage is TRBV24-1 and J usage is TRBJ2-3; D is uncertain. The germline V gene has CDR1 KGHDR and CDR2 SFDVKD. Trimming pared 6 bases from V and 1 base from J, leaving 19 bases between. The length of the CDR3 is 17 residues. CDR3: CATSSSNKKAGTDTQYF. Written as DNA, the CDR3 is TGTGCCACCAGTTCTAGTAACAAGAAAGCTGGCACAGATACGCAGTATTTT.

The chain has TRBV12-3 or TRBV12-4 and TRBJ1-2; D is possibly TRBD1 (5 bases). V was clipped by 4 bases and J by 2 bases, with 8 bases between them. The CDR3 length is 13 residues. The CDR3 DNA is TGTGCCAGCAGTTCGTACAGGAACTATGGCTACACCTTC. Translating gives CASSSYRNYGYTF.

CDR3 DNA: TGTGCCAGTAGTACCGTAATAGACACAGATACGCAGTATTTT. Encoded protein: CASSTVIDTDTQYF. The chain uses TRBV19 and TRBJ2-3; D ambiguous. Germline V gene lookup returns CDR1 LNHDA and CDR2 SQIVND (reference sequence). CDR3 length: 14 residues. Trimming removed 4 bases from V and 2 bases from J, with 10 bases in between.

The V call is TRBV7-9, the J call TRBJ2-2, with D possibly TRBD1 on 6 matching bases. The CDR3 runs 15 residues. Per the germline V gene, CDR1 is SEHNR and CDR2 is FQNEAQ (reference sequence). V lost 4 bases and J 6 bases, leaving 15 bases between the germline ends. The CDR3 protein is CASSSQAPGAGELFF. As DNA, the CDR3 is TGTGCCAGCAGCTCCCAGGCCCCAGGGGCCGGGGAGCTGTTTTTT.

The V gene is TRBV7-3, the J gene TRBJ1-2; D unresolved. V lost 3 bases and J lost 0, with 14 bases in between. Germline-derived CDR1 and CDR2 are SGHTA and FQGTGA. This CDR3 contains 16 residues. CDR3 sequence: CASSLGSLNANYGYTF. In DNA form, the CDR3 reads TGTGCCAGCAGCTTGGGCAGTTTGAATGCTAACTATGGCTACACCTTC. Full variable domain (missing parts from reference TRBV7-3 and TRBJ1-2): GAGVSQTPSNKVTEKGKYVELRCDPISGHTALYWYRQSLGQGPEFLIYFQGTGAADDSGLPNDRFFAVRPEGSVSTLKIQRTERGDSAVYLCASSLGSLNANYGYTFGSGTRLTVV.

The chain employs TRBV9 and TRBJ2-3, with D perhaps TRBD2 (6 bases). V dropped 4 bases and J dropped 0 bases, with 15 bases sitting between them. The CDR3 runs to 16 residues. Germline CDR1 and CDR2: SGDLS and YYNGEE. CDR3 nucleotides: TGTGCCAGCAGCTTTTCGGGGGACCCCAGCACAGATACGCAGTATTTT. It translates to CASSFSGDPSTDTQYF.

The chain couples TRBV30 to TRBJ1-2; a possible D gene is TRBD1 (6 bases). V lost 6 bases to trimming and J lost 2 bases, with 22 bases between them. CDR1 and CDR2 from the germline V gene are GTSNPN and SVGIG (reference sequence). The CDR3 is made up of 16 amino acids. In nucleotides, the CDR3 is TGTGCCTGTTTTCGAGGACAGCCGGAGAGAAACTATGGCTACACCTTC. This encodes CACFRGQPERNYGYTF.

This clone was picked up one time. The chain carries TRBV27 and TRBJ2-1; 11 bases are shared with TRBD1. CDR1 and CDR2 (germline): MNHEY, SMNVEV (reference sequence). This CDR3 comprises 15 residues. V lost 6 bases and J lost 6; bases outside the gene matches: 7. CDR3 in amino acids: CASSPGTGGRNEQFF. Written as DNA, the CDR3 is TGTGCCAGCAGCCCTGGGACAGGGGGTCGCAATGAGCAGTTCTTC.

This clone turned up a few times. The V call is TRBV19, the J call TRBJ2-7; D perhaps matches TRBD2 (7 bases). Trimming took off 5 bases at V and 4 bases at J, with 15 bases between the two ends. Germline CDR1 LNHDA, CDR2 SQIVND (reference sequence). This CDR3 spans 14 amino acids. CDR3 residues: CASSPGGPRYEQYF. The CDR3 DNA sequence: TGTGCCAGTAGTCCCGGGGGGCCTCGGTACGAGCAGTACTTC.

This chain links TRBV3-1 (or the pseudogene TRBV3-2) with TRBJ1-3; no definite D call. Looked up from germline, CDR1 is LGHDT and CDR2 is YNNKEL (reference sequence). V was pared by 1 base and J by 0 bases, with 16 bases between. The CDR3 has 18 residues. CDR3 nucleotide sequence: TGTGCCAGCAGCCAAGTGACGAGACAAGGTGGCTCTGGAAACACCATATATTTT. It is translated as CASSQVTRQGGSGNTIYF.

V and J are TRBV15 and TRBJ2-1; 9 positions agree with TRBD2. V dropped 3 bases and J dropped 9; count of bases not matched to a gene: 15. Germline V gene sequence: CDR1 LNHNV, CDR2 YYDKDF (reference sequence). The CDR3 runs to 17 residues. In nucleotides, the CDR3 is TGTGCCACCAGCAGCCCAACCTTAGCGGGGGCCATCGGTGAGCAGTTCTTC. It codes for CATSSPTLAGAIGEQFF.

The rearrangement uses TRBV2 and TRBJ2-5; a weak D match, TRBD1 (6 bases). Trimming removed 6 bases at V and 2 bases at J, with 10 bases between. This CDR3 has 13 residues. Germline V gene sequence: CDR1 SNHLY, CDR2 FYNNEI. CDR3 in DNA: TGTGCCAGCAGGAGGACAGTACAAGAGACCCAGTACTTC. Translating it yields CASRRTVQETQYF.

In nucleotides, the CDR3 is TGTGCCAGCAGCTTAGCGGGGTTAGCGGGGGACCCCTACGAGCAGTACTTC. This codes for CASSLAGLAGDPYEQYF. The chain uses TRBV7-2 and TRBJ2-7, with 9 positions matching TRBD2. In germline, CDR1 is SGHTA, CDR2 FQGNSA. The CDR3 extends over 17 amino acids. V trimming: 0 bases; J trimming: 2 bases; junction bases outside the gene matches: 8.

Comment on this clone: The germline gene is not matched at one end of the junction; a read error may be the cause. The chain is built from TRBV11-2 and TRBJ1-4, with D unclear. CDR3 size: 15 residues. Per germline, CDR1 SGHAT and CDR2 FQNNGV. The CDR3 bases are TGTGCCAACAGCCGAAAGACGGGTAATAATGAAAAACTGTTTTTT. Its translation is CANSRKTGNNEKLFF.

This chain joins TRBV5-5 and TRBJ1-4; TRBD1 agrees at 8 bases. J gave up 7 bases and V 0 bases, and 5 bases lay outside the gene matches. The germline gives CDR1 SGHKS, CDR2 YYEKEE (reference sequence). The CDR3 has 15 amino acids. DNA of the CDR3: TGTGCCAGCAGCTTGGGTCTCGGGACAGGTGAAAAACTGTTTTTT. Translated: CASSLGLGTGEKLFF. The full variable domain, its missing parts supplied by reference TRBV5-5 and TRBJ1-4, is DAGVTQSPTHLIKTRGQQVTLRCSPISGHKSVSWYQQVLGQGPQFIFQYYEKEERGRGNFPDRFSARQFPNYSSELNVNALLLGDSALYLCASSLGLGTGEKLFFGSGTQLSVL.

This clone turned up a few times. V usage is TRBV5-8 and J usage is TRBJ2-1; unclear D gene. V dropped 1 base and J dropped 6 bases, with 11 bases sitting between them. The CDR3 loop spans 14 amino acids. Looked up from germline, CDR1 is SGHTS and CDR2 is YDEGEE. The DNA of the CDR3 is TGTGCCAGCAGCTTGCTTAAACTTCTCAATGAGCAGTTCTTC. Its protein product is CASSLLKLLNEQFF.

The chain recombines TRBV4-1 with TRBJ1-2, with 7 positions matching TRBD1. CDR3 length: 14 amino acids. CDR1 and CDR2 (germline): MGHRA, YSYEKL. Germline trimming cut 4 bases from V and 8 bases from J; bases unmatched to any gene: 10. The DNA of the CDR3 is TGCGCCAGCAGCCCAGCCGGGACAGTTAGCGGCTACACCTTC. Translated, it gives CASSPAGTVSGYTF.